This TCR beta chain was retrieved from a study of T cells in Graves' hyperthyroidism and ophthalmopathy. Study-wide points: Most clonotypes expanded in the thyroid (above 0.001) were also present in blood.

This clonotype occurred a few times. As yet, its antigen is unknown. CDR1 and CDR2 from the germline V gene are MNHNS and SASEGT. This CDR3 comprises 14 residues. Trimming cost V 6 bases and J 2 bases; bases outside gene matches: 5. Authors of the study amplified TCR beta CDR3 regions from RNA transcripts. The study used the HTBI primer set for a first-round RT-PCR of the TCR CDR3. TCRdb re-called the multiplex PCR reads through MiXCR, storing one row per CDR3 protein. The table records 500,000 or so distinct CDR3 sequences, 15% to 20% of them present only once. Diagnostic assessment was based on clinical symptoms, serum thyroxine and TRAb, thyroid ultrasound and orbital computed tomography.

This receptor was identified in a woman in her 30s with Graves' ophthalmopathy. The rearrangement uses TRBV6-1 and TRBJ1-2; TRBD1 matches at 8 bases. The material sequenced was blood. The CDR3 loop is CASRVTGANYGYTF. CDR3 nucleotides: TGTGCCAGCAGAGTGACAGGGGCGAACTATGGCTACACCTTC.